Shown below are 21 T cell receptor beta chains from a single sample sequenced in a study of cytomegalovirus exposure and HLA in healthy donors. Primers included in the PCR were 60 Vbeta and 13 Jbeta primers. Using immunoSEQ multiplex PCR, the repertoire was profiled, and TCRdb retains in-frame clones only, with some absent. Here the sample spans 100,000 to 150,000 clones, around three quarters being singletons. Material: PBMCs. The origin of the receptors is a woman aged 60 to 75 in good health and CMV-seropositive.

The CDR3 sequence is CAMGNGLAGSYEQYF. As DNA, the CDR3 is TGTGCCATGGGTAATGGACTAGCGGGGTCCTACGAGCAGTACTTC. V usage is TRBV10-3 and J usage is TRBJ2-5; 12 bases align to TRBD2. Judging by the DNA end, TRBJ2-7 fits better; the J call may be wrong. This CDR3 comprises 15 residues. Germline V gene sequence: CDR1 ENHRY, CDR2 SYGVKD.

This chain connects TRBV5-6 to TRBJ2-5, with D possibly matching TRBD1 (5 bases). CDR3 length: 14 amino acids. The V gene lost 2 bases and the J gene lost 7 bases, with 15 bases spanning the gap. The germline V gene has CDR1 SGHDT and CDR2 YYEEEE. CDR3 bases: TGTGCCAGCAGCTTAGGGTCAGGGTTCACGACCCAGTACTTC. Its protein product is CASSLGSGFTTQYF.

The chain is built from TRBV18 and TRBJ2-5; 12 bases map to TRBD1. This CDR3 has 15 residues. Germline-derived CDR1 and CDR2 are KGHSH and LQKENI. V shed 5 bases, J shed 5 bases, and the junction held 6 bases outside the gene matches. The CDR3 DNA is TGTGCCAGCTCATCGGGACAGGGGGCACGGGAGACCCAGTACTTC. This translates into CASSSGQGARETQYF.

The rearrangement joins TRBV13 to TRBJ1-2, with TRBD1 identical over 7 bases. V lost 5 bases and J lost 5; bases outside the gene matches: 11. There are 15 residues in the CDR3. CDR1 and CDR2 (germline): PRHDT, FYEKMQ (reference sequence). Here the CDR3 reads CASSIGSRQGYGYTF. CDR3 sequence (DNA): TGTGCCAGCAGCATTGGGTCCAGACAGGGTTATGGCTACACCTTC.

The gene calls are TRBV5-8 and TRBJ2-6; 11 positions agree with TRBD1. Trimming at V came to 4 bases and at J to 0 bases, leaving 6 bases not matched to a gene. From germline, CDR1 is SGHTS and CDR2 YDEGEE. The CDR3 runs 18 residues. As DNA, the CDR3 is TGTGCCAGCAGCCCTGGACAGGGGGCGCACTCTGGGGCCAACGTCCTGACTTTC. This codes for CASSPGQGAHSGANVLTF. Filled out from reference TRBV5-8 and TRBJ2-6, the complete variable domain reads EAGVTQSPTHLIKTRGQQATLRCSPISGHTSVYWYQQALGLGLQFLLWYDEGEERNRGNFPPRFSGRQFPNYSSELNVNALELEDSALYLCASSPGQGAHSGANVLTFGAGSRLTVL.

This clone turned up a few times. V gene TRBV11-3 combines with J gene TRBJ1-5; D gene ambiguous. Germline CDR1 and CDR2: SGHNT and YENEEA. Trimming shortened V by 10 bases and J by 1 base, and 14 bases separated the two germline ends. The CDR3 has 14 residues. CDR3 nucleotide sequence: TGTGCCACCGCCCGATGGAGGAGCAATCAGCCCCAGCATTTT. This gives the protein CATARWRSNQPQHF.

The CDR3 reads CASSLGGPHNQPQHF. In DNA form, the CDR3 reads TGTGCCAGCAGCTTAGGAGGCCCCCACAATCAGCCCCAGCATTTT. The V call is TRBV7-2, the J call TRBJ1-5, with unresolved D. The V gene lost 1 base and the J gene lost 3 bases, with 10 bases spanning the gap. Germline V gene lookup returns CDR1 SGHTA and CDR2 FQGNSA. CDR3 size: 15 residues.

J is TRBJ2-3 and V is TRBV4-1; 13 positions agree with TRBD2. Trimming cost V 1 base and J 2 bases; bases outside gene matches: 9. The CDR3 covers 19 residues. CDR1 is MGHRA, CDR2 YSYEKL, per germline. The CDR3 here is CASSQVTPTSGGDTDTQYF. CDR3 sequence (DNA): TGCGCCAGCAGCCAAGTTACCCCTACTAGCGGGGGGGACACAGATACGCAGTATTTT.

In the case of this clone: Its ends do not fully match the called genes, so a read error is possible. This chain uses TRBV7-9 with TRBJ1-2; perhaps TRBD1 as D (5 bases). The CDR3 is 12 residues long. Germline V gene lookup returns CDR1 SEHNR and CDR2 FQNEAQ (reference sequence). The CDR3 DNA follows: TGTTCCAGCAGCGACAGCGGGATAATCTACACCTTC. As protein: CSSSDSGIIYTF.

The gene calls are TRBV19 and TRBJ1-6; TRBD1 might be the D (6 bases). With 6 bases removed from V and 7 bases from J, the gap between germline ends came to 16 bases. CDR1 LNHDA and CDR2 SQIVND come from the germline V gene (reference sequence). The CDR3 has 15 residues. The CDR3 loop is CASRETGSRNSPLHF. In nucleotides, the CDR3 is TGTGCCAGTAGGGAAACAGGGTCAAGGAATTCACCCCTCCACTTT.

This chain uses TRBV2 with TRBJ1-1, with 7 nucleotides matching TRBD1. CDR1 and CDR2 from the germline V gene are SNHLY and FYNNEI. CDR3 size: 12 residues. The trim removed 5 bases at V and 8 bases at J, leaving 5 bases unmatched. The CDR3 DNA sequence: TGTGCCAGCAGTATGCAGGGACAGGAAGCTTTCTTT. Protein product: CASSMQGQEAFF.

The chain is built from TRBV6-6 and TRBJ2-1; TRBD1 aligns across 9 bases. Germline V lookup: CDR1 MNHNY, CDR2 SVGAGI (reference sequence). The CDR3 spans 16 residues. The V gene end was trimmed by 6 bases and the J gene end by 4 bases; junction bases not matched to a gene: 10. The CDR3 DNA sequence: TGTGCCAGCAGGGCACAGGACAGGGGAGGGTACAATGAGCAGTTCTTC. Protein sequence: CASRAQDRGGYNEQFF.

The V and J genes are TRBV18 and TRBJ2-5; 11 nucleotides agree with TRBD1. V lost 3 bases to trimming and J lost 5 bases; unmatched junction nucleotides: 5. Germline V CDR1 and CDR2: KGHSH, LQKENI. This CDR3 contains 15 residues. The chain's CDR3 is CASSPAGTGGETQYF. In DNA, the CDR3 is TGTGCCAGCTCACCCGCCGGGACAGGGGGGGAGACCCAGTACTTC.

The chain is built from TRBV2 and TRBJ2-1; 11 bases line up with TRBD2. CDR1 is SNHLY, CDR2 FYNNEI, per germline. The V and J ends lost 6 bases and 9 bases, in that order; junction bases with no gene match: 10. The CDR3 extends over 15 amino acids. The CDR3 here is CASRGVSGGAGEQFF. The CDR3 DNA sequence: TGTGCCAGCAGGGGAGTTAGCGGGGGGGCCGGTGAGCAGTTCTTC. Looking up the rest from reference TRBV2 and TRBJ2-1 gives the full variable domain: EPEVTQTPSHQVTQMGQEVILRCVPISNHLYFYWYRQILGQKVEFLVSFYNNEISEKSEIFDDQFSVERPDGSNFTLKIRSTKLEDSAMYFCASRGVSGGAGEQFFGPGTRLTVL.

V usage is TRBV19 and J usage is TRBJ2-5; the match to TRBD2 covers 9 bases. The V and J ends lost 4 bases and 4 bases, in that order; junction bases with no gene match: 4. Per germline, CDR1 LNHDA and CDR2 SQIVND (reference sequence). There are 14 residues in the CDR3. As DNA, the CDR3 is TGTGCCAGTAGTAGCGGGGGGGCCGGAGAGACCCAGTACTTC. Its translation: CASSSGGAGETQYF.

This chain links TRBV9 with TRBJ2-3; D not certain. CDR3 length: 11 residues. V was cut by 2 bases and J by 5 bases, with 3 bases left in between. CDR1 is SGDLS, CDR2 YYNGEE, per germline. The CDR3 protein is CASSVLDTQYF. The CDR3 region has the DNA TGTGCCAGCAGCGTCCTAGATACGCAGTATTTT.

In this sample, this clone turned up a few times. The chain links TRBV18 to TRBJ2-3; 11 nucleotides match TRBD1. Germline CDR1 is KGHSH and CDR2 is LQKENI. The ends lost 3 bases at V and 13 bases at J; junction bases unmatched: 6. CDR3 length equals 13 residues. CDR3 DNA sequence: TGTGCCAGCTCACCCAGGACAGGGGGCAGCGAGTATTTT. Translated, it gives CASSPRTGGSEYF.

This clone appeared a few times. V is TRBV15 and J is TRBJ2-5, with a tentative D call TRBD1 (6 bases). V lost 2 bases to trimming and J lost 1 base, with 8 bases between them. CDR3 length equals 14 residues. CDR1 and CDR2 (germline): LNHNV, YYDKDF (reference sequence). The CDR3 nucleotides are TGTGCCACCAGCAGACAGGGGAGCCAAGAGACCCAGTACTTC. It yields the protein CATSRQGSQETQYF.

V and J are TRBV6-1 and TRBJ1-2; TRBD1 is a possible D gene (5 bases). Germline V lookup: CDR1 MNHNS, CDR2 SASEGT. Trimming removed 2 bases from V and 8 bases from J, with 15 bases in between. The CDR3 totals 14 residues. In DNA form, the CDR3 reads TGTGCCAGCAGTGAACTTACAGGTTCGACGGGCTACACCTTC. Amino acid sequence: CASSELTGSTGYTF.

The chain's CDR3 is CATSRGRDVYNEQFF. CDR3 nucleotides: TGTGCCACCAGCAGAGGCAGGGATGTGTACAATGAGCAGTTCTTC. This chain joins TRBV15 and TRBJ2-1, with D perhaps TRBD1 (5 bases). V lost 1 base and J 4 bases, leaving 11 bases between the germline ends. The CDR3 length is 15 residues. Germline V lookup: CDR1 LNHNV, CDR2 YYDKDF (reference sequence).

The rearrangement links TRBV6-4 to TRBJ2-1; 8 positions agree with TRBD2. CDR1 and CDR2 from the germline V gene are MRHNA and SNTAGT. With V trimmed by 2 bases and J by 8 bases, 14 bases remained unmatched. The CDR3 has 17 amino acids. The CDR3, as DNA: TGTGCCAGCAGTGACCGTGCGGGATCGCCGGGGGGGGATGAGCAGTTCTTC. Protein: CASSDRAGSPGGDEQFF.